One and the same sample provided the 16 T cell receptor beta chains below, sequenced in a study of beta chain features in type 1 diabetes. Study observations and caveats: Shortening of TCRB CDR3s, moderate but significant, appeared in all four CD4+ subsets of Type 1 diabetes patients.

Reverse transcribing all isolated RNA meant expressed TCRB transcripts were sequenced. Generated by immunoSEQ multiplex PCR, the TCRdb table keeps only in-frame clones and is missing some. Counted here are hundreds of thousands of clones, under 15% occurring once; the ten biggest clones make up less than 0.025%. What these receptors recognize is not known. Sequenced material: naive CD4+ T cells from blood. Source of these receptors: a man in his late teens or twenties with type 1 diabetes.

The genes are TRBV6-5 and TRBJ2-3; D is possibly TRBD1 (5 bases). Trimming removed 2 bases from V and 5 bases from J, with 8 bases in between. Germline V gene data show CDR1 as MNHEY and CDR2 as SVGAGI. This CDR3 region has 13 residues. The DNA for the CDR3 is TGTGCCAGCAGTTACCGCAGGGAAGATACGCAGTATTTT. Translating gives CASSYRREDTQYF.

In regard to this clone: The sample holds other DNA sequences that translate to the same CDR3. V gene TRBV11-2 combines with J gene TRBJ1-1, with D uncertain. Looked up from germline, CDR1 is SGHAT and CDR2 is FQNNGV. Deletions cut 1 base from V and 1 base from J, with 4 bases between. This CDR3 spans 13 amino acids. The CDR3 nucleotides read TGTGCCAGCAGCTTAGGGGAGAACACTGAAGCTTTCTTT. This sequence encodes CASSLGENTEAFF.

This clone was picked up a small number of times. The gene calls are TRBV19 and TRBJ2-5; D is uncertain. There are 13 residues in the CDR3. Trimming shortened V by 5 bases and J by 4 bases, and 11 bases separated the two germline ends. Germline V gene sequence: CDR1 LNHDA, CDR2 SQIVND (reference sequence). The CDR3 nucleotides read TGTGCCAGTAGTTACACGCGAGGAGAGACCCAGTACTTC. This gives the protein CASSYTRGETQYF. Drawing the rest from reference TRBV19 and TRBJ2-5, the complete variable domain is DGGITQSPKYLFRKEGQNVTLSCEQNLNHDAMYWYRQDPGQGLRLIYYSQIVNDFQKGDIAEGYSVSREKKESFPLTVTSAQKNPTAFYLCASSYTRGETQYFGPGTRLLVL.

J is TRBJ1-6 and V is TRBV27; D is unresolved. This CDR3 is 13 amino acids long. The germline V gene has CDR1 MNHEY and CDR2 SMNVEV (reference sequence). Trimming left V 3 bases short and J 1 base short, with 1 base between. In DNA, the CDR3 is TGTGCCAGCAGTTTGTCCTATAATTCACCCCTCCACTTT. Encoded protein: CASSLSYNSPLHF.

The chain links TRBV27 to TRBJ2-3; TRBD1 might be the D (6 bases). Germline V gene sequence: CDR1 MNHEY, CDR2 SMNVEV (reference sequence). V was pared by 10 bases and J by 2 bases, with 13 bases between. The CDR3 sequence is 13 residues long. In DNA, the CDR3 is TGTGCCACAGGGGCCGGGGCCACAGATACGCAGTATTTT. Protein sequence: CATGAGATDTQYF.

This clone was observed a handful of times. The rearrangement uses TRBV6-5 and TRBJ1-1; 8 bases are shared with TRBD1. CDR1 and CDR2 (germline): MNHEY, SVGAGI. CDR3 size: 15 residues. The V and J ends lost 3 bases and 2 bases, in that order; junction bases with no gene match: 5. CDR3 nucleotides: TGTGCCAGCAGTTATGGTACAGGGGGAAACACTGAAGCTTTCTTT. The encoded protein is CASSYGTGGNTEAFF.

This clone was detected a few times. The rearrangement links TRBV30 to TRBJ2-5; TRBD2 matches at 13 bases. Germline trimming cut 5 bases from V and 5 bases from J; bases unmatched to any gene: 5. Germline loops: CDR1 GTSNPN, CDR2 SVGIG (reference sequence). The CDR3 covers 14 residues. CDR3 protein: CAWALAGGPETQYF. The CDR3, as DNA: TGTGCCTGGGCACTAGCGGGGGGGCCGGAGACCCAGTACTTC.

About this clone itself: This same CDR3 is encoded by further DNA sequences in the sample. The CDR3 spells CASSLDSFYGYTF. DNA of the CDR3: TGCGCCAGCAGCTTGGACAGCTTCTATGGCTACACCTTC. This chain joins TRBV5-1 and TRBJ1-2; no definite D call. CDR3 length: 13 amino acids. CDR1 and CDR2 (germline): SGHRS, YFSETQ. Trimming took off 0 bases at V and 4 bases at J, with 7 bases between the two ends.

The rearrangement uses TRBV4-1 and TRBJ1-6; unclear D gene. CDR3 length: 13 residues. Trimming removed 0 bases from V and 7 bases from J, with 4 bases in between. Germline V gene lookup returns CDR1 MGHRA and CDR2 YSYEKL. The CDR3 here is CASSQDQNSPLHF. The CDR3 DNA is TGCGCCAGCAGCCAAGATCAAAATTCACCCCTCCACTTT.

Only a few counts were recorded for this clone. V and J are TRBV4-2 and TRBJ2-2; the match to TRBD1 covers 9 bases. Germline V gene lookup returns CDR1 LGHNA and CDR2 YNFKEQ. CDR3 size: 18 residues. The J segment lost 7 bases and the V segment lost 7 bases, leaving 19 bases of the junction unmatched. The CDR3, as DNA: TGTGCCAGCACCGCGGGCGAGGGGACAGGGTTCGTCGGCGGGGAGCTGTTTTTT. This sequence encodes CASTAGEGTGFVGGELFF.

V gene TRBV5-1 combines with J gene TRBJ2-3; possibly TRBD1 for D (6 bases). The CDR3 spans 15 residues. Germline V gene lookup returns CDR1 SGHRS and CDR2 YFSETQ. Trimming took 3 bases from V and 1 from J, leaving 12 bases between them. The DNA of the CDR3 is TGCGCCAGCAGCTGGGACATCCTCGGCACAGATACGCAGTATTTT. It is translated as CASSWDILGTDTQYF.

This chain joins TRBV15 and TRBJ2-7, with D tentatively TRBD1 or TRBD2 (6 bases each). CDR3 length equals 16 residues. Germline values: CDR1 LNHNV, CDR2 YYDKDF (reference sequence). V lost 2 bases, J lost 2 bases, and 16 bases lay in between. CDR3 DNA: TGTGCCACCAGCAGAAGTCCGTGGGGGGCCCCCTACGAGCAGTACTTC. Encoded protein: CATSRSPWGAPYEQYF.

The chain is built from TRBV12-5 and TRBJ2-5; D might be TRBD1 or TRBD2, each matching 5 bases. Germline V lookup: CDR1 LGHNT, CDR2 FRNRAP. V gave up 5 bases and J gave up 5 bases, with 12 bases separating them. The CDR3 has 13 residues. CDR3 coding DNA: TGTGCTAGTGGTGGGGGAACTGGGGAGACCCAGTACTTC. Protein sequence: CASGGGTGETQYF.

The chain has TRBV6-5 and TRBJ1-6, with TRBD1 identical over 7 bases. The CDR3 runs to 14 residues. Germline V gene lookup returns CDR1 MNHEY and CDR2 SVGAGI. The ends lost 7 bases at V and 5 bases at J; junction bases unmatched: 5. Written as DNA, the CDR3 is TGTGCCAGCAAGGGGGCTAGAGATAATTCACCCCTCCACTTT. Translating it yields CASKGARDNSPLHF.

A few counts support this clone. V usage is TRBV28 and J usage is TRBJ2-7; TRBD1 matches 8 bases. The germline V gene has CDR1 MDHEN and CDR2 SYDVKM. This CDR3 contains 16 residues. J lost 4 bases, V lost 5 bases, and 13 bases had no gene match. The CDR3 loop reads CASSPIRGPSGYEQYF. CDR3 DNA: TGTGCCAGCAGTCCTATCAGGGGGCCCTCGGGGTACGAGCAGTACTTC.

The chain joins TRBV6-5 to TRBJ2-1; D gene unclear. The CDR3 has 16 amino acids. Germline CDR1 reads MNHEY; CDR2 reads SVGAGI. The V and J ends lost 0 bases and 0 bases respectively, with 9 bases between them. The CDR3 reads CASSYSSPSSYNEQFF. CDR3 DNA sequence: TGTGCCAGCAGTTACTCTTCCCCGAGCTCCTACAATGAGCAGTTCTTC.